The sequence of this T cell receptor beta chain was determined in a study of blood T cell repertoires in COVID-19 (dated by TCRdb to 2018 to 2020). Regarding the research as a whole: The collaborator samples originated in the United States, Italy and Spain and spanned the acute and convalescent phases of COVID-19. The repertoires were released in a freely available public database meant as a resource for research on the immune response to SARS-CoV-2. Where available, HLA class I and class II types were taken from metadata supplied by the sample provider and were not determined by assay-based typing. The material from the prospective study consisted of cDNA or gDNA derived from T cells, B-cell-depleted T cells, or PBMCs. A de-identified subject ID, COVID-19 status, age in years and sex were almost always included in the sample metadata. The dataset comprised deeply sampled blood TCRbeta repertoires from subjects exposed to, actively infected with, or recovered from COVID-19. Samples were obtained from the ongoing ImmuneRACE study (first 160 participants) and from some 1,200 subjects provided by 6 global collaborators. Here is what the overall study found, with its caveats: The amount of clinical and demographic metadata varied by source and participant and was provided uncurated.

TCRbeta CDR3 regions were amplified from genomic DNA using the immunoSEQ Assay, a bias-controlled multiplex PCR. As for the authors' bioinformatics: The number of nucleated cells in each sample was estimated by amplification of reference gene primers within the assay. To quantify the absolute abundance of each unique TCRbeta CDR3 rearrangement, sequence reads were collapsed and filtered. For each sample, productive Simpson clonality was calculated by taking the square root of Simpson's diversity index across productive rearrangements. TCRdb re-hosts the immuneACCESS table, in-frame sequences only. Its copies lack some clones; in the studies checked, an unresolved V gene accounts for under half of them, and the cause for the rest is not known. V and J calls plus clone size are reproduced from that table; the DNA served to infer D and trimming. Within this sample are around 140,000 clones, with over 70% of them counted one time only. Clones ranked in the top ten supply 3.5% to 4% of the sample.

The germline V gene encodes CDR1 WSHSY and CDR2 SAAADI. The CDR3 sequence holds 14 residues, the cysteine and phenylalanine included. This entry keeps only the CDR3 DNA: 42 bases, framed from base 1. V is shortened by 4 bases, J by 5 bases, and the region joining them spans 12 bases. Samples from volunteer blood donors who had recovered from COVID-19 were contributed by a second Seattle source. Each collaborating institution followed its own protocols to collect whole blood in K2EDTA tubes. For TCRbeta analysis, collaborators shipped samples as frozen whole blood, isolated PBMCs, or DNA extracted from either of those sample types. As for this clone: No antigen is known for it. One base away there is no much larger clone; base qualities are not given.

The TCR sequence derives from a man between 65 and 79 years old who had recovered from COVID-19. Rearrangement joined TRBV10-2 to TRBJ2-1; no D gene is confidently identified. Specimen: peripheral blood. The CDR3 here reads CASSGWLEDNEQFF. The DNA reads TGCGCCAGCAGTGGCTGGCTAGAGGACAATGAGCAGTTCTTC.